Listed below are T cell receptor beta chains from one sample, sequenced in a study of T cells after yellow fever vaccination. One entry per CDR3 protein, called by TCRdb with MiXCR from the 5' RACE reads. The data show 250,000 to 400,000 distinct CDR3 sequences, over 3.5% seen once. The material was PBMCs, obtained 5 days after the yellow fever booster vaccination. Receptors were obtained from a man aged 18 to 35 who received the YFV17D yellow fever vaccine. The conserved cysteine and the conserved F or W are not part of the CDR3 here. Clone sizes are given selectively: once, few, many, or a class where the clone is expanded.

v_gene: TRBV7-9; abundance: many; j_gene: TRBJ1-1; CDR3aa: ASSPRGNTEAF
v_gene: TRBV4-1; abundance: few; j_gene: TRBJ1-2; CDR3aa: ASSPTGGRINYGYT
v_gene: TRBV10-3; abundance: -; j_gene: TRBJ1-3; CDR3aa: AIRTVAGAGNTIY
v_gene: TRBV12-3/TRBV12-4; abundance: many; j_gene: TRBJ2-5; CDR3aa: ASSRTETQY
v_gene: TRBV9; abundance: few; j_gene: TRBJ2-5; CDR3aa: ASSVGAIGRAQY
v_gene: TRBV6-2/TRBV6-3; abundance: many; j_gene: TRBJ2-5; CDR3aa: ASSYVAGNLGLETQY
v_gene: TRBV20-1; abundance: few; j_gene: TRBJ1-6; CDR3aa: SARVGSSSYNSPLH
v_gene: TRBV4-2; abundance: few; j_gene: TRBJ2-7; CDR3aa: ASSQDPFYEQY
v_gene: TRBV11-2; abundance: few; j_gene: TRBJ2-3; CDR3aa: ASSLLRGDTQY
v_gene: TRBV6-5; abundance: many; j_gene: TRBJ1-2; CDR3aa: ASSYKAGTGYGYT
v_gene: TRBV23-1; abundance: few; j_gene: TRBJ2-5; CDR3aa: ASSQSRRGGPLRKTQY
v_gene: TRBV14; abundance: -; j_gene: TRBJ2-1; CDR3aa: ASSQDWQGLYNEQF
v_gene: TRBV15; abundance: many; j_gene: TRBJ2-5; CDR3aa: ATSRDWRETQY
v_gene: TRBV10-3; abundance: few; j_gene: TRBJ2-1; CDR3aa: AISEIRQGAYNEQF
v_gene: TRBV12-3/TRBV12-4; abundance: few; j_gene: TRBJ1-4; CDR3aa: ASSPGQGRGANEKLF
v_gene: TRBV4-1; abundance: few; j_gene: TRBJ1-1; CDR3aa: ASSQQGTGVFTEAF
v_gene: TRBV5-4; abundance: -; j_gene: TRBJ2-1; CDR3aa: ASSAGDRNEQF
v_gene: TRBV2; abundance: -; j_gene: TRBJ1-1; CDR3aa: ASPRNDRVDTEAF
v_gene: TRBV13; abundance: once; j_gene: TRBJ2-3; CDR3aa: ASSLAVSGTDTQY
v_gene: TRBV5-6; abundance: -; j_gene: TRBJ1-5; CDR3aa: ASTIGGYQPQH
v_gene: TRBV4-1; abundance: many; j_gene: TRBJ2-5; CDR3aa: ASRQSGGEETQY
v_gene: TRBV3-1; abundance: -; j_gene: TRBJ2-5; CDR3aa: ASSQDRGASAETQY
v_gene: TRBV5-1; abundance: many; j_gene: TRBJ2-5; CDR3aa: ASRTEETQY
v_gene: TRBV7-3; abundance: few; j_gene: TRBJ1-1; CDR3aa: ASSLTATGTATKNTEAF
v_gene: TRBV7-2; abundance: many; j_gene: TRBJ1-1; CDR3aa: ASSLAGQGKTEAF
v_gene: TRBV6-5; abundance: many; j_gene: TRBJ1-5; CDR3aa: ASGRTSREPQH
v_gene: TRBV5-1; abundance: -; j_gene: TRBJ1-1; CDR3aa: ASSSGQGRVANTEAF
v_gene: TRBV7-2; abundance: few; j_gene: TRBJ2-4; CDR3aa: ASSYQPLAKNIQY
v_gene: TRBV7-2; abundance: many; j_gene: TRBJ1-2; CDR3aa: ASSFAVRGNNYGYT
v_gene: TRBV24-1; abundance: many; j_gene: TRBJ2-3; CDR3aa: ATSVDGTDTQY
v_gene: TRBV7-9; abundance: -; j_gene: TRBJ2-1; CDR3aa: ASSYLIVRQGSNEQF
v_gene: TRBV5-1; abundance: few; j_gene: TRBJ1-2; CDR3aa: ASSTVQGDYGYT